The sequence of this TCR beta chain was determined in a study of cytomegalovirus exposure and HLA in healthy donors. Study-wide findings and caveats: In all likelihood, a cluster of highly shared sequence variants was a sequencing artifact. Researchers reported in a later analysis that a missense DCLRE1C variant was tied to TCR beta V- and J-gene trimming. In vitro testing confirmed a few CMV-associated chains as specific for CMV antigens.

PCR used 60 Vbeta primers and 13 Jbeta primers. The assay was immunoSEQ multiplex PCR, and TCRdb's table has in-frame clones only and misses some. This table lists 75,000 to 95,000 clones. In the case of this clone: The antigen is undetermined.

The V gene's germline CDR1 is SGHDT and CDR2 YYEEEE. With V trimmed by 1 base and J by 6 bases, 13 bases remained unmatched. The CDR3 is 18 amino acids. The source of this sequence is a girl aged 5-17 years in good health and CMV-seropositive. Sequencing was carried out using PBMCs. The chain combines TRBV5-6 with TRBJ2-2; the match to TRBD1 covers 9 bases. CDR3 loop: CASSLLSFRDRDPGELFF. CDR3 nucleotides: TGTGCCAGCAGCTTGTTATCCTTCCGGGACAGGGATCCCGGGGAGCTGTTTTTT.